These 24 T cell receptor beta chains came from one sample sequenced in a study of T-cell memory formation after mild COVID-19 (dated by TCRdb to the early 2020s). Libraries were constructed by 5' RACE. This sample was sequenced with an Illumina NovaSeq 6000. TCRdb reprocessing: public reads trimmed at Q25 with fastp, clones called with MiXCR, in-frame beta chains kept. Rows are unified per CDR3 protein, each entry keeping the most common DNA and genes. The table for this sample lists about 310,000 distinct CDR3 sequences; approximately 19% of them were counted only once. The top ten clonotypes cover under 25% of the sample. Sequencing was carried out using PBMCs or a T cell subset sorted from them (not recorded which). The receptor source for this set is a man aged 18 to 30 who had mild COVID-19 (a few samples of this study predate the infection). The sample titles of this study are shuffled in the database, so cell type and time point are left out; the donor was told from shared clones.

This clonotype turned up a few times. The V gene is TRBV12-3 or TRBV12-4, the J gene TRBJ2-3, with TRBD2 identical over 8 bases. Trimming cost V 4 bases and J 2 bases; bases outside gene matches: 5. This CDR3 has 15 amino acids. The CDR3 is CASSSPGLVTDTQYF. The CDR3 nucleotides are TGTGCCAGCAGTTCCCCGGGACTAGTCACAGATACGCAGTATTTT.

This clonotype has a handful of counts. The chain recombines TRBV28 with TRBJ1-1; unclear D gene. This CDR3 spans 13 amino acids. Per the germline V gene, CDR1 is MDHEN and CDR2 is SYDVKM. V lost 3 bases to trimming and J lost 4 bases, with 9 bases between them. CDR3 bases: TGTGCCAGCAGTTTCTTTGAAGTCACTGAAGCTTTCTTT. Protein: CASSFFEVTEAFF.

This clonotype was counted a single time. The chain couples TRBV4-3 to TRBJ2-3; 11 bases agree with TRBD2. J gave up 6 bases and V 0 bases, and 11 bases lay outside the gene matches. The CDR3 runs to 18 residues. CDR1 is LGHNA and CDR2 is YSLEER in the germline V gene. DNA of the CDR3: TGCGCCAGCAGCCAAGATCCCCTAGCGGGGGGTTCCAGGGATACGCAGTATTTT. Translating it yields CASSQDPLAGGSRDTQYF.

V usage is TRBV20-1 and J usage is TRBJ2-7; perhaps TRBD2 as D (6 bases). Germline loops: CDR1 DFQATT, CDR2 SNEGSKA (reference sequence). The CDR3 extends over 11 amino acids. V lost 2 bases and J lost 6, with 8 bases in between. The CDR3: CSARSGFEQYF. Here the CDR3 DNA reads TGCAGTGCTAGAAGCGGGTTCGAGCAGTACTTC.

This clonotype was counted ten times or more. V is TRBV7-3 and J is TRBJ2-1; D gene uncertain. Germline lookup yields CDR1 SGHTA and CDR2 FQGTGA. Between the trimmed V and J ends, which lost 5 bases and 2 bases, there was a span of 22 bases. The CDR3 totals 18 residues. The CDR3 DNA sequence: TGTGCCAGCAGCACATCTGTCATCAGGCGCCAGCCCTACAATGAGCAGTTCTTC. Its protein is CASSTSVIRRQPYNEQFF.

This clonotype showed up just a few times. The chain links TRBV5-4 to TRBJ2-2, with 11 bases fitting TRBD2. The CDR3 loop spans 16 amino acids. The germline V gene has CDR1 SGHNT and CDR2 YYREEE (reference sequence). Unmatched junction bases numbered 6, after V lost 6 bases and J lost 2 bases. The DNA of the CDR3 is TGTGCCAGCACCCATAGCGGGGGGGCAAACACCGGGGAGCTGTTTTTT. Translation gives CASTHSGGANTGELFF.

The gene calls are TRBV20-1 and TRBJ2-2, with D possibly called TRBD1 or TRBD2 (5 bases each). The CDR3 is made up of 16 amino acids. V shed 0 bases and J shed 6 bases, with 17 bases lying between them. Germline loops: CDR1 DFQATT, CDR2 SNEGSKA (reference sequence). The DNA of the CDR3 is TGCAGTGCTAGAGATACCCTGAGGGGTCGGGCCGGGGAGCTGTTTTTT. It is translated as CSARDTLRGRAGELFF.

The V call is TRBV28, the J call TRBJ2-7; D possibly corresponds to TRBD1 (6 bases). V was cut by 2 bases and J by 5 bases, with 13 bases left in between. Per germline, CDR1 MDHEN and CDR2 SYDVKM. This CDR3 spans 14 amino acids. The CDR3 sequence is CASSLGQGKHEQYV. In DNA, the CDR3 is TGTGCCAGCAGTTTAGGGCAGGGGAAACACGAGCAGTACGTC.

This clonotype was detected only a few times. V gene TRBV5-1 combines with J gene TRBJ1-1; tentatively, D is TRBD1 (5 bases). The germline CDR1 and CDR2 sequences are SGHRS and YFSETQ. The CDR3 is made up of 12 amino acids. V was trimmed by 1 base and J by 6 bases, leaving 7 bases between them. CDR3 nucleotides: TGCGCCAGCAGCTTGTGGGGCCCTGAAGCTTTCTTT. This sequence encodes CASSLWGPEAFF.

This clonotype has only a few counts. CDR3: CSVGAEAFF. Here the CDR3 DNA reads TGCAGCGTCGGCGCTGAAGCTTTCTTT. The chain has TRBV29-1 and TRBJ1-1; D is undetermined. V shed 6 bases and J shed 6 bases, with 5 bases lying between them. The CDR3 covers 9 residues. Germline assignment: CDR1 SQVTM and CDR2 ANQGSEA.

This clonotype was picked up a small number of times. CDR3 bases: TGTGCCAGCAGCAATTCCGACAGGGGCCGGAACACTGAAGCTTTCTTT. Encoded protein: CASSNSDRGRNTEAFF. The rearrangement uses TRBV7-9 and TRBJ1-1; 8 positions match TRBD1. From germline, CDR1 is SEHNR and CDR2 FQNEAQ (reference sequence). The CDR3 loop spans 16 amino acids. The V gene end was trimmed by 5 bases and the J gene end by 1 base; junction bases not matched to a gene: 9.

Here the CDR3 reads CSAHDGGPYNEQFF. The CDR3 nucleotides are TGCAGTGCTCACGACGGGGGGCCCTACAATGAGCAGTTCTTC. The chain joins TRBV20-1 to TRBJ2-1, with D perhaps matching TRBD2 (7 bases). This CDR3 spans 14 amino acids. Trimming stripped 5 bases from V and 2 bases from J, with 13 bases between. Per germline, CDR1 DFQATT and CDR2 SNEGSKA (reference sequence).

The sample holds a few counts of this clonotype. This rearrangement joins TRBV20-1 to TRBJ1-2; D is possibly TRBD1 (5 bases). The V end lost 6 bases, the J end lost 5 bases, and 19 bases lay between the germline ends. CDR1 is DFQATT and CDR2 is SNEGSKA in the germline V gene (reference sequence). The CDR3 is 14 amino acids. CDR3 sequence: CSATGGGSPYGYTF. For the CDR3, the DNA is TGCAGTGCCACCGGGGGGGGAAGCCCATATGGCTACACCTTC.

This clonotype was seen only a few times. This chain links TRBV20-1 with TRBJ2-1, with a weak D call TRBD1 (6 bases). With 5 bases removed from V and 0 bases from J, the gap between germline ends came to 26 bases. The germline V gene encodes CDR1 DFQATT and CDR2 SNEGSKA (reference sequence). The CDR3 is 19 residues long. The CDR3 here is CSAPIYGRGYPSSYNEQFF. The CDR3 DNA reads TGCAGTGCTCCCATTTATGGCAGGGGCTATCCAAGCTCCTACAATGAGCAGTTCTTC.

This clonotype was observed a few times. CDR3 sequence: CASSQPDSTTEAFF. The DNA for the CDR3 is TGCGCCAGCAGCCAACCCGACAGTACCACTGAAGCTTTCTTT. The V and J genes are TRBV4-1 and TRBJ1-1, with D possibly matching TRBD1 (5 bases). Germline V gene lookup returns CDR1 MGHRA and CDR2 YSYEKL. The CDR3 contains 14 residues. V was pared by 2 bases and J by 4 bases, with 11 bases between.

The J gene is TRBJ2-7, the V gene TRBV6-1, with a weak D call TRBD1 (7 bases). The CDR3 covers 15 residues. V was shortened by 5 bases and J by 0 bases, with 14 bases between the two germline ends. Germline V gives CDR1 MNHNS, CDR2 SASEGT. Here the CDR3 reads CASSRQGGASYEQYF. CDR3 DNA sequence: TGTGCCAGCAGTCGACAGGGAGGCGCCTCCTACGAGCAGTACTTC.

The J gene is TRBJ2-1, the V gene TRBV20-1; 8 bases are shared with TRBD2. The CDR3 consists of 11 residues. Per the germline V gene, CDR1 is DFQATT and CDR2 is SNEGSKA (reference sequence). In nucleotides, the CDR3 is TGCAGCTCTAGCGGGTACAATGAGCAGTTCTTC. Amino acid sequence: CSSSGYNEQFF.

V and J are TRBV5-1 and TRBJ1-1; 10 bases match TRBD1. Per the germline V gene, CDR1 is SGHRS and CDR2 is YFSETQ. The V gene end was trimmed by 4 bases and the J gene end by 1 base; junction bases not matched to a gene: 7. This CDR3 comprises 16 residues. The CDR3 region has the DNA TGCGCCAGCAGCCCGGGACAGGGGACAGGGAACACTGAAGCTTTCTTT. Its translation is CASSPGQGTGNTEAFF.

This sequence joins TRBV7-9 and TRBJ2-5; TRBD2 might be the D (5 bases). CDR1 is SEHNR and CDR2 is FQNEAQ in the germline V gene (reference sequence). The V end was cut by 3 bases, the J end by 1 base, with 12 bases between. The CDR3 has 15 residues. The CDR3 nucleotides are TGTGCCAGCAGCTTGGTAGCCCGGGGCCAAGAGACCCAGTACTTC. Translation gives CASSLVARGQETQYF.

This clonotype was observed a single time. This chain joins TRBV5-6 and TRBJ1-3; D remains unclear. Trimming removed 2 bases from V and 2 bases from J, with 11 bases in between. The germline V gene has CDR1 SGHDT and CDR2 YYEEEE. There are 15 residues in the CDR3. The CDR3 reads CASSFGWETGNTIYF. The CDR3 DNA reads TGTGCCAGCAGCTTCGGTTGGGAGACTGGAAACACCATATATTTT.

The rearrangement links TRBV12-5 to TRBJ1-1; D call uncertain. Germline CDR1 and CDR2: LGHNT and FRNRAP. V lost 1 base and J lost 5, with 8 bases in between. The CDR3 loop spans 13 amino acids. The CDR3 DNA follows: TGTGCTAGTGGTTTGGGAGTTGTGACTGAAGCTTTCTTT. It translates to CASGLGVVTEAFF.

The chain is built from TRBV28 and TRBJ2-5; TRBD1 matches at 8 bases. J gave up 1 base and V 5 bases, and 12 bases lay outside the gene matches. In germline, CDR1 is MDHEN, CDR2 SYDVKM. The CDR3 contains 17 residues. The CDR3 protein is CASSPTRDRTFQETQYF. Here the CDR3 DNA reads TGTGCCAGCAGTCCGACCCGGGACAGGACTTTCCAAGAGACCCAGTACTTC.

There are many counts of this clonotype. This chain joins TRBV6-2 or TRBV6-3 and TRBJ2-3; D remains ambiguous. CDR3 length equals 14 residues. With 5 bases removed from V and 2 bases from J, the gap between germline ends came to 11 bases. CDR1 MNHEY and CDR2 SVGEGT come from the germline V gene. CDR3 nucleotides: TGTGCCAGCAGTCCGGACGGAGCCACAGATACGCAGTATTTT. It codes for CASSPDGATDTQYF.

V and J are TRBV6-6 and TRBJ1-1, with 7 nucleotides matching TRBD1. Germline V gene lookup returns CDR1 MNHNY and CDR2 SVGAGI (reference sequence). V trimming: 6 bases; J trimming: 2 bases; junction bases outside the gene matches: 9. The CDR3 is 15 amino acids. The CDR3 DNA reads TGTGCCAGCAGCCTTCCAGGGGGGCGAAACACTGAAGCTTTCTTT. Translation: CASSLPGGRNTEAFF.